This T cell receptor beta chain was obtained from a study of shared clonotypes between healthy human individuals. General observations from the study: Clonotypes that were shared across a handful of donors made up about 5.1% of naive CD4 clonotypes.

All of the donors resided in Nashville, Tennessee, and each was a Caucasian adult. Assay execution proceeded at the deep level. Several immunoSEQ 96-well plates shared each subset's DNA, each plate a replicate. Here immunoSEQ multiplex PCR was the method, and the copy in TCRdb shows in-frame clones only, minus some. Altogether around 1.1 million clones are present, approximately 80% being singletons, with the ten largest covering almost 0.9%. Remarks on this clone: The target antigen is unknown.

Germline CDR1 and CDR2: SGHRS and YFSETQ. The V gene lost 4 bases and the J gene lost 0 bases, with 11 bases spanning the gap. CDR3 size: 14 residues. The sequenced sample was memory CD4+ T cells from PBMCs. The subset here: CD45RA-negative fraction. The source is a man aged 18-30 years in good health. Some clones in this sample may be carry-over from other donors' samples. The chain has TRBV5-1 and TRBJ2-7; D gene ambiguous. The CDR3 spells CASSPGRASYEQYF. The CDR3, as DNA: TGCGCCAGCAGCCCGGGTAGGGCCTCCTACGAGCAGTACTTC.